This T cell receptor beta chain was identified during a study of T-cell memory formation after mild COVID-19 (dated by TCRdb to about 2021). Concerning the study at large: TCR sequence clusters from the two donors were largely donor specific. T-cell clones expanding and contracting after mild COVID-19 in two donors were tracked by longitudinal TCRalpha and TCRbeta repertoire sequencing. Two young, previously healthy adult volunteers made up the cohort, one male and one female.

Results and caveats for the whole study, not just this receptor: The study covered only a couple of mild cases, and larger cohorts including severe cases with pre-infection samples were considered necessary. Clones that contracted from day 15 to 85 showed balanced CD4/CD8 phenotypes, whereas a second wave of clones that expanded from day 15 to 37 leaned towards CD4+. The second-wave clones that peaked on day 37 were not confirmed to be SARS-CoV-2 specific. Some responding clones were found in pre-infection memory, which suggests that pre-existing cross-reactive memory T cells took part in the SARS-CoV-2 response. Contracting CD4+ clones were found mainly in CM and EM memory subsets, while CD8+ clones were enriched in EMRA.

Ficoll-Paque density gradient centrifugation was the method used to isolate PBMCs. The germline V gene (reference sequence) supplies CDR1 DFQATT and CDR2 SNEGSKA. The CDR3 has 13 amino acids, counting the end cysteine and phenylalanine. Only CDR3 DNA is held: 39 bases, read in frame from base 1. Sequenced on an Illumina NovaSeq 6000. TCRalpha and TCRbeta cDNA libraries were built by 5'RACE with constant-segment primers, adding sample barcodes and unique molecular identifiers. RNA was extracted from every sample with Trizol reagent. The libraries were amplified in two PCR steps, and the second step added a second sample barcode and Illumina TruSeq adapters. Sequencing of the libraries was done on an Illumina NovaSeq, producing 2 x 150 bp paired-end reads. Concerning the study's data processing: Demultiplexing of reads and collapsing into UMI-guided consensus sequences were performed with migec v1.2.7. Using mixcr v2.1.11, the UMI consensuses were aligned to TRA and TRB V and J templates and assembled into clonotypes. A clonotype was counted as expanded or contracted only if both edgeR and NoisET called the change significant, with noise models trained on biological replicates. For edgeR calls, the thresholds were a false discovery rate-adjusted p below 0.01 and a log2 fold-change of 1. PCA with hierarchical clustering of max-normalized trajectories of the 1000 most abundant clonotypes was used as exploratory dynamics analysis. Separately sequenced CD4+ and CD8+ repertoires were used to assign the CD4 or CD8 phenotype of responding clones. TCRdb cleaned the public reads at Q25 with fastp, built clones with MiXCR and kept in-frame beta chains. When rows share a CDR3 protein, they turn into one entry using the most common DNA and genes. The V and J calls come from TCRdb's annotation, not from the publication. Within this sample are 350,000 to 400,000 distinct CDR3 sequences, with over 13% of them counted one time only. The top ten clones comprise around a fifth of the sample.

Many counts were recorded for this clonotype. Its binding antigen is unknown. There are no base qualities to consult, and no much larger clone falls within one base. Sequencing used PBMCs or a T cell subset sorted from them (not recorded which). The chain is assembled from TRBV20-1 and TRBJ2-1; 9 central bases correspond to TRBD2. This clonotype originated in a man between 18 and 29 years old who had mild COVID-19 (a few samples of this study predate the infection). The sample titles of this study are shuffled in the database, so cell type and time point are left out; the donor was told from shared clones. For the CDR3, the sequence is CRTGGGASDEQFF. The DNA sequence reads TGCAGAACTGGCGGGGGGGCCTCGGATGAGCAGTTCTTC.